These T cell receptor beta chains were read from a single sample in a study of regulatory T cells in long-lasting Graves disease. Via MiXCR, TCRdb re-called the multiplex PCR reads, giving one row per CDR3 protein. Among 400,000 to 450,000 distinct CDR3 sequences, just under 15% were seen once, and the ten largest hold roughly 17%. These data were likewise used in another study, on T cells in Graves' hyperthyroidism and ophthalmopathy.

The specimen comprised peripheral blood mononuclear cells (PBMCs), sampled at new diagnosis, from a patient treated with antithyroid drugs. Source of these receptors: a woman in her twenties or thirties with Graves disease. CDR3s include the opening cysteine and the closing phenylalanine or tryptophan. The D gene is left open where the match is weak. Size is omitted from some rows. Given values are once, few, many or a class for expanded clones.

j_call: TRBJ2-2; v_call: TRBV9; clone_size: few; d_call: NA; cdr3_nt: TGTGCCAGCAGCGGTAGCGGGAACACCGGGGAGCTGTTTTTT; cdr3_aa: CASSGSGNTGELFF
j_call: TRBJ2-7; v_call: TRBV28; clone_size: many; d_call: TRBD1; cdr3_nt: TGTGCCAGCATCGGGGACAGGGCCTCCTACGAGCAGTACTTC; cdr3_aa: CASIGDRASYEQYF
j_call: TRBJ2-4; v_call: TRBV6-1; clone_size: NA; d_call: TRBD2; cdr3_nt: TGTGCCAGCAGTATAGCGGGATCACAACTAGCCAAAAACATTCAGTACTTC; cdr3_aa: CASSIAGSQLAKNIQYF
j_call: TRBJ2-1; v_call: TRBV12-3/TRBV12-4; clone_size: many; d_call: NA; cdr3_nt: TGTGCCAGCAGCCGAGCCAGGGGTTCATCCTACAATGAGCAGTTCTTC; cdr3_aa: CASSRARGSSYNEQFF
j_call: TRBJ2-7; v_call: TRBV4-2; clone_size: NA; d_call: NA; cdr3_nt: TGTGCCAGCAGCCAAGAGAGTGAGAGACTACCGTACGAGCAGTACTTC; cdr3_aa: CASSQESERLPYEQYF
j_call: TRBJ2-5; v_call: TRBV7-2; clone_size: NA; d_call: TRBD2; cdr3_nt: TGTGCCAGCAGCGGCATCCGAGGTTGGGCGGGAGGGGGTGGAGAGACCCAGTACTTC; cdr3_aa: CASSGIRGWAGGGGETQYF
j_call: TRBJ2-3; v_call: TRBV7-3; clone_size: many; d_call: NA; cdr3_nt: TGTGCCAGCAGCCGATTCGAGCGACCCACAGATACGCAGTATTTT; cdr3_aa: CASSRFERPTDTQYF
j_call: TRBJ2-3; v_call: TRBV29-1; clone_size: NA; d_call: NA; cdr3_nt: TGCAGCGTTGGAGACGGCGATACGCAGTATTTT; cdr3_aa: CSVGDGDTQYF
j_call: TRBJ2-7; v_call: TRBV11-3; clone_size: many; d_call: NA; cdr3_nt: TGTGCCAGCAGCTTTGGACACCCCGGTGCCTACGAGCAGTACTTC; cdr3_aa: CASSFGHPGAYEQYF
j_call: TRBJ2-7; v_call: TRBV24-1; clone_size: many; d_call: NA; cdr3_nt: TGTGCCACCAGTGATCCGATCGGATACGAGCAGTACTTC; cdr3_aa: CATSDPIGYEQYF
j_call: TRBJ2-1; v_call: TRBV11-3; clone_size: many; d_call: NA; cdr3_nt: TGTGCCAGCAGCCCTAGTTTCTTCGATGAGCAGTTCTTC; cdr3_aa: CASSPSFFDEQFF
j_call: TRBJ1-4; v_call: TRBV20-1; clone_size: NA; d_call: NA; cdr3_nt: TGCAGTGCGGAACCTTGGGACTTTAATGAAAAACTGTTTTTT; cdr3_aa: CSAEPWDFNEKLFF
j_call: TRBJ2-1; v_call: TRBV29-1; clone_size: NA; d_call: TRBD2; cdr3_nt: TGCAGCGTTGAACCGGCGGGAGGGCCCAGTGAGCAGTTCTTC; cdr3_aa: CSVEPAGGPSEQFF
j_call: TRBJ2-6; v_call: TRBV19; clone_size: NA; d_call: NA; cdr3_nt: TGTGCCAGTACCCCCCTGGGGGGACGGGGCTCTGGGGCCAACGTCCTGACTTTC; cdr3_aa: CASTPLGGRGSGANVLTF
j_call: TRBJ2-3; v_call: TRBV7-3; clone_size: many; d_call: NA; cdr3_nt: TGTGCCAGCAGCTTAGGGAGAGGGCCAGATACGCAGTATTTT; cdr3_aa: CASSLGRGPDTQYF
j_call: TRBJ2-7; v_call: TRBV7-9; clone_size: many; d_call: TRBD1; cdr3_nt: TGTGCCAGCAGCTTAGCGGGTACAGGGGTCCACGAGCAGTACTTC; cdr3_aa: CASSLAGTGVHEQYF
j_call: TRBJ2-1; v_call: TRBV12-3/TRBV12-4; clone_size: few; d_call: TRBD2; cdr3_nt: TGTGCCAGCAGTTTCGGCGGGAGTAGGGGTGAGCAGTTCTTC; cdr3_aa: CASSFGGSRGEQFF
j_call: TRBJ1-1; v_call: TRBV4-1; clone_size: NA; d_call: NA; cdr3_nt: TGCGCCAGCAGCGACGGGGCGAGGGCCAGGAACACTGAAGCTTTCTTT; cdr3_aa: CASSDGARARNTEAFF
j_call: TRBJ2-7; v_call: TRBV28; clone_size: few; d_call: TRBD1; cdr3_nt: TGTGCCAGCCCCCCGGAAGGGACAGCCTACGAGCAGTACTTC; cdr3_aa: CASPPEGTAYEQYF
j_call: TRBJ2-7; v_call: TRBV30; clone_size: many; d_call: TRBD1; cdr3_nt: TGTGCCTGGAGTGGGGACAGGGCTAGCTCCTACGAGCAGTACTTC; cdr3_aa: CAWSGDRASSYEQYF
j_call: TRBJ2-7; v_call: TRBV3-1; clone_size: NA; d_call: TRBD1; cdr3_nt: TGTGCCAGCAGCCCCCATCCACAGGGGGAGTACGAGCAGTACTTC; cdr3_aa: CASSPHPQGEYEQYF
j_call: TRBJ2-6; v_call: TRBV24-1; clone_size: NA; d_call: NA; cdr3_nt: TGTGCCACCAGTGATTCCGGGGCGGGATCCTCTTCTGGGGCCAACGTCCTGACTTTC; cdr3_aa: CATSDSGAGSSSGANVLTF
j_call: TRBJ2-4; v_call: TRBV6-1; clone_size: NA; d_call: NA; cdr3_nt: TGTGCCAGCAGCCAATTTGGGACAGCCAAAAACATTCAGTACTTC; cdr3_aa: CASSQFGTAKNIQYF
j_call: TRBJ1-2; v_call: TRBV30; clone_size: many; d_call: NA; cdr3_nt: TGTGCCTGGAGTGGGCCGCACTCGAGGGATGGCTACACCTTC; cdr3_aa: CAWSGPHSRDGYTF
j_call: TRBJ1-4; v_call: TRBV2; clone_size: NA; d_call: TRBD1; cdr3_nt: TGTGCCAGCAGAAAACCGGGACAGGACCTGTTTTTT; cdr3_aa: CASRKPGQDLFF
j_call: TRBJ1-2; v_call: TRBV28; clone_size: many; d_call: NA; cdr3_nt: TGTGCCAGCAGTTCCCCGGGTTTGGACTATGGCTACACCTTC; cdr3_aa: CASSSPGLDYGYTF
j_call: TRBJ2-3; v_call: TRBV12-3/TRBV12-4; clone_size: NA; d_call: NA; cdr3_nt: TGTGCCAGCAGTTTTACCCCGACAGGCTTGAGCACAGATACGCAGTATTTT; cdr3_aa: CASSFTPTGLSTDTQYF
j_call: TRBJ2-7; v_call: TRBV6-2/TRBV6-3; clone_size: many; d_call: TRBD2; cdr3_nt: TGTGCCAGCAGTGACACTAGCGGGAGGTTTCGCGAGCAGTACTTC; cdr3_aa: CASSDTSGRFREQYF
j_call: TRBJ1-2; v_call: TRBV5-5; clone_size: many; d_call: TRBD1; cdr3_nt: TGTGCCAGCAGCTTGGCCCTGACAGGGTATGATGGCTACACCTTC; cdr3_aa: CASSLALTGYDGYTF
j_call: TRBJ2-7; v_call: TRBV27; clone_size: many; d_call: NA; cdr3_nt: TGTGCCAGCAGTTTAGTCGAAGGCCGCGAGCAGTACTTC; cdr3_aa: CASSLVEGREQYF
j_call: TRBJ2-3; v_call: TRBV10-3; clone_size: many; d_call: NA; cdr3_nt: TGTGCCATCAGATCCGGGACGAGCACAGATACGCAGTATTTT; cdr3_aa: CAIRSGTSTDTQYF
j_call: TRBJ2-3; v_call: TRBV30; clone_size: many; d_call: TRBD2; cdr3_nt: TGTGCCTGGAGCCCCACTAGCGGAGATACGCAGTATTTT; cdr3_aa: CAWSPTSGDTQYF
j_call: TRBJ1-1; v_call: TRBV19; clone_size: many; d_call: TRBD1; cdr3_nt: TGTGCCAGTAGTATTGGCGTGGACAGGAAGAACACTGAAGCTTTCTTT; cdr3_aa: CASSIGVDRKNTEAFF
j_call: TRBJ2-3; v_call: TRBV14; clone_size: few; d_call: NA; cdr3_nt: TGTGCCAGCAGCCAAGAAAGTAGACTCCTGGGAGATACGCAGTATTTT; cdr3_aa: CASSQESRLLGDTQYF
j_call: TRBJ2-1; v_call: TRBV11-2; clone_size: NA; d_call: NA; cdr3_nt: TGTGCCAGCAGCTCAATTCAAAGAAATATCTTC; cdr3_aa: CASSSIQRNIF
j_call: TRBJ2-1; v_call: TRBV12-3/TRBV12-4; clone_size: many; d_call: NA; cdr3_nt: TGTGCCAGCAGTCCAACGGGGATCTCCTACAATGAGCAGTTCTTC; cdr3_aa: CASSPTGISYNEQFF
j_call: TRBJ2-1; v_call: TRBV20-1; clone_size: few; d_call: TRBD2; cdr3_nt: TGCAGTGCTAGAGATTCCCGGGGGGTAAGGTCCTACAATGAGCAGTTCTTC; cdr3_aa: CSARDSRGVRSYNEQFF